A selection of T cell receptor beta chains follows, all from one sample in a study of long-term antiretroviral therapy in people with HIV. This table comes from immunoSEQ multiplex PCR, and its TCRdb copy is limited to in-frame clones, with some not included. This table has about 22,000 clones, around 81% appearing once. Sequencing used unsorted PBMCs, obtained 1.6 years after starting antiretroviral therapy. The receptors derive from a man aged 35-49 years with HIV. The CDR3 runs from the conserved cysteine through the conserved F or W. Clone size appears in some rows only: once, few, many, or a class for an expanded clone.

CDR3 protein: CASSQGWGGMNTEAFF
J gene: TRBJ1-1
V gene: TRBV14
clone size: NA

CDR3 protein: CASSFNDRNEKLFF
J gene: TRBJ1-4
V gene: TRBV27
clone size: NA

CDR3 protein: CASSLWGTEMNTEAFF
J gene: TRBJ1-1
V gene: TRBV5-6
clone size: NA

CDR3 protein: CASSQARGQGYEQYF
J gene: TRBJ2-7
V gene: TRBV4-1
clone size: NA

CDR3 protein: CASIRQGGNTEAFF
J gene: TRBJ1-1
V gene: TRBV6-6
clone size: NA

CDR3 protein: CAWRGRDSATNEKLFF
J gene: TRBJ1-4
V gene: TRBV30
clone size: NA

CDR3 protein: CASRAGGGNQPQHF
J gene: TRBJ1-5
V gene: TRBV7-2
clone size: NA

CDR3 protein: CASSLWKDPRYPEAFF
J gene: TRBJ1-1
V gene: TRBV7-2
clone size: NA

CDR3 protein: CASSYGLAGGLETQYF
J gene: TRBJ2-5
V gene: TRBV7-2
clone size: once

CDR3 protein: CAISDLQGASSPLHF
J gene: TRBJ1-6
V gene: TRBV10-3
clone size: NA

CDR3 protein: CASSPIDPNTEAFF
J gene: TRBJ1-1
V gene: TRBV5-1
clone size: NA

CDR3 protein: CASSIMTGAYNEQFF
J gene: TRBJ2-1
V gene: TRBV7-9
clone size: NA

CDR3 protein: CASSLDVGPAGYNEQFF
J gene: TRBJ2-1
V gene: TRBV5-1
clone size: NA

CDR3 protein: CASSTTNSYEQYF
J gene: TRBJ2-7
V gene: TRBV5-1
clone size: NA

CDR3 protein: CATSAGTGHNPIGYTF
J gene: TRBJ1-2
V gene: TRBV15
clone size: NA

CDR3 protein: CASSTTGGYGYTF
J gene: TRBJ1-2
V gene: TRBV2
clone size: NA

CDR3 protein: CASSLDRVDSPLHF
J gene: TRBJ1-6
V gene: TRBV7-9
clone size: NA

CDR3 protein: CASSERRRDNTEAFF
J gene: TRBJ1-1
V gene: TRBV2
clone size: NA

CDR3 protein: CSIMQNTEAFF
J gene: TRBJ1-1
V gene: TRBV29-1
clone size: NA

CDR3 protein: CASSLEVRTTYNEQFF
J gene: TRBJ2-1
V gene: TRBV7-6
clone size: NA

CDR3 protein: CASSLNVNEQYF
J gene: TRBJ2-7
V gene: TRBV7-9
clone size: NA

CDR3 protein: CASSFGDGTEAFF
J gene: TRBJ1-1
V gene: TRBV6-6
clone size: NA

CDR3 protein: CASSLERGGYNEQFF
J gene: TRBJ2-1
V gene: TRBV11-1
clone size: NA

CDR3 protein: CASSVGIGTNEKLFF
J gene: TRBJ1-4
V gene: TRBV5-8
clone size: NA